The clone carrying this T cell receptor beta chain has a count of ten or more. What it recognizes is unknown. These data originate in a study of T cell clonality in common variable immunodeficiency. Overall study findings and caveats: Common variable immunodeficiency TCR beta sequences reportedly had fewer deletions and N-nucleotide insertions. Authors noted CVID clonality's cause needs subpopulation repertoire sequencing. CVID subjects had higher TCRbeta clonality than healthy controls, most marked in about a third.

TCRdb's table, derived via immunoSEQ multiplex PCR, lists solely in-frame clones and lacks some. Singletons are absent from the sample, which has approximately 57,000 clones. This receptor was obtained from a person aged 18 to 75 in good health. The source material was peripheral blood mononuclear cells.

The part of the CDR3 DNA that was read is TGCAGTGCTAGAGATCTCAGGGAGGTCGCCTACGAG. Translation: CSARDLREVAYE. The complete CDR3 reads CSARDLREVAYEQYF. This chain connects TRBV20-1 to TRBJ2-7, with a tentative D call TRBD2 (6 bases). The read halts 3 residues ahead of the CDR3 end, with the missing end drawn from the germline J gene. Germline CDR1 reads DFQATT; CDR2 reads SNEGSKA (reference sequence). The germline V and J ends were trimmed by 0 bases and 2 bases, with 14 bases remaining between them. This CDR3 has 15 residues.